This T cell receptor (beta chain) was sequenced in a study of cytomegalovirus exposure and HLA in healthy donors. This clone was observed a handful of times. Researchers ran the PCR with 60 Vbeta and 13 Jbeta primers. Some clones are missing from TCRdb's copy, which holds only in-frame ones; the method was immunoSEQ multiplex PCR. This sample has some 170,000 clones, with roughly three quarters found just once. Germline V gives CDR1 MNHNY, CDR2 SVGAGI (reference sequence). The V end was cut by 6 bases, the J end by 3 bases, with 15 bases between. CDR3 size: 14 residues. Sequencing was performed on PBMCs. This clonotype was obtained from a man between 18 and 35 years old in good health and CMV-seropositive. This chain uses TRBV6-6 with TRBJ2-7, with D perhaps TRBD1 (6 bases). This CDR3 reads CASRARGWGYEQYV. Written as DNA, the CDR3 is TGTGCCAGCAGAGCCAGGGGCTGGGGCTACGAGCAGTACGTC.